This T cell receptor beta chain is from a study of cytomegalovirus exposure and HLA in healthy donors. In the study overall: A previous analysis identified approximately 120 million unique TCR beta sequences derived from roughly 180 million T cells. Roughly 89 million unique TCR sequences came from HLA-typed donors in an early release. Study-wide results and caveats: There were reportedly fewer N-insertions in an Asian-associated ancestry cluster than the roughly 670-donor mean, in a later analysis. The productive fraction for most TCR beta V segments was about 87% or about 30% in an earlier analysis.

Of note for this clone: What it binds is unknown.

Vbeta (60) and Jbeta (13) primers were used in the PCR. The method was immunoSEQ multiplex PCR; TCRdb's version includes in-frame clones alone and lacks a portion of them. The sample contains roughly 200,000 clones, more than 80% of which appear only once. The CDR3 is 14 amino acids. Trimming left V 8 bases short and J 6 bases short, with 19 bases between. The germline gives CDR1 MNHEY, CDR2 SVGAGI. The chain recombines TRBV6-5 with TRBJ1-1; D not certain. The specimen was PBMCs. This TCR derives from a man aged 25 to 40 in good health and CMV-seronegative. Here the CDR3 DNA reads TGTGCCAGCCGTCCCGCGGCGGGGAGGGCTGAAGCTTTCTTT. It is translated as CASRPAAGRAEAFF.